This is a list of T cell receptor beta chains from one sample in a study of early T cells in non-severe SARS-CoV-2 infection. TCRdb re-called the 5' RACE reads through MiXCR, storing one row per CDR3 protein. This table has about 98,000 distinct CDR3 sequences, 14% appearing once. The sequenced sample consisted of whole blood. The origin of the receptors is an adult who was a healthcare worker with PCR-confirmed SARS-CoV-2 infection or an uninfected control (not recorded which). CDR3s include the opening cysteine and the closing phenylalanine or tryptophan. Fields, in order: D gene, J gene, clone size, V gene, CDR3 length, CDR3 DNA, CDR3 protein. D genes are given only for firm matches. The size entry is marked missing in some rows and otherwise reads once, few, many or a size class.

>TRBD2|TRBJ2-3|.|TRBV29-1|17
TGCAGCGTTGATGGGACTAGCGGAACCACCGACACAGATACGCAGTATTTT
CSVDGTSGTTDTDTQYF
>.|TRBJ1-1|many|TRBV19|11
TGTGCCAGTATTTCTCACCATGAAGCTTTCTTT
CASISHHEAFF
>.|TRBJ2-4|few|TRBV4-1|14
TGCGCCAGCGCGACTCCCGTAGCCAAAAACATTCAGTACTTC
CASATPVAKNIQYF
>TRBD1|TRBJ1-4|few|TRBV12-3/TRBV12-4|16
TGTGCCAGCAGTCCCCCAGGGGGGGGGCCTAATGAAAAACTGTTTTTT
CASSPPGGGPNEKLFF
>.|TRBJ2-4|.|TRBV6-5|13
TGTGCCAGCAGTGACCTAGTCAAAAACATTCAGTACTTC
CASSDLVKNIQYF
>.|TRBJ2-1|many|TRBV20-1|14
TGCAGTGCCTGGGGGAGTTGGGATTACAATGAGCAGTTCTTC
CSAWGSWDYNEQFF
>.|TRBJ2-1|.|TRBV27|12
TGTGCCAGCAGTTCGGTTTACAATGAGCAGTTCTTC
CASSSVYNEQFF
>TRBD1|TRBJ1-5|.|TRBV12-5|20
TGTGCTAGTGGTTTGGCCCCTCAGGGACAGTTTTCTTATAGCAATCAGCCCCAGCATTTT
CASGLAPQGQFSYSNQPQHF
>TRBD1|TRBJ2-5|few|TRBV7-2|15
TGTGCCAGCAGCTTCGACAGGGGCTTGCAAGAGACCCAGTACTTC
CASSFDRGLQETQYF
>TRBD1|TRBJ1-1|few|TRBV5-6|16
TGTGCCAGCAGCTTCGGGACAGGGTTCATGAACACTGAAGCTTTCTTT
CASSFGTGFMNTEAFF
>.|TRBJ1-2|few|TRBV2|13
TGTGCCAGCGCAGGGACGGGGAACTATGGCTACACCTTC
CASAGTGNYGYTF
>.|TRBJ2-3|many|TRBV12-3/TRBV12-4|11
TGTGCCAGCAGCCGCACAGATACGCAGTATTTT
CASSRTDTQYF
>.|TRBJ1-5|.|TRBV28|13
TGTGCCGAGGGGAGGGAGGGCAATCAGCCCCAGCATTTT
CAEGREGNQPQHF
>TRBD2|TRBJ2-2|few|TRBV6-2/TRBV6-3|15
TGTGCCAGCAGTAAGACTAGCGGCTACACCGGGGAGCTGTTTTTT
CASSKTSGYTGELFF
>.|TRBJ2-1|many|TRBV19|11
TGTGCCAGTAGCCGACTAGATGAGCAGTTCTTC
CASSRLDEQFF
>TRBD2|TRBJ2-7|few|TRBV9|15
TGTGCCAGCAGCGTAGGGGCGGGAGAATCCTACGAGCAGTACTTC
CASSVGAGESYEQYF
>TRBD1|TRBJ2-1|many|TRBV6-5|12
TGTGCCAGCAGTGGCGACAGGGTCCGGTGGTTCTTC
CASSGDRVRWFF
>TRBD1|TRBJ1-6|few|TRBV28|16
TGTGCCAGCAGTCCTCGGGACAGCCCTATTAATTCACCCCTCCACTTT
CASSPRDSPINSPLHF
>TRBD1|TRBJ1-5|many|TRBV6-1|15
TGTGCCAGCAGCCGGGACAGGGGTGCCGGCCGGCCCCAGCATTTT
CASSRDRGAGRPQHF
>TRBD2|TRBJ2-3|.|TRBV20-1|15
TGCAGTGCCTCGCCGGGACTAGCGGTGACAGATACGCAGTATTTT
CSASPGLAVTDTQYF
>.|TRBJ2-7|many|TRBV4-2|13
TGTGCCAGCAGCCAAGCCCCGTTGGACGAGCAGTACTTC
CASSQAPLDEQYF
>.|TRBJ1-1|few|TRBV30|10
TGTGCCTGGAGTCAACAAGAAGCTTTCTTT
CAWSQQEAFF
>.|TRBJ2-7|few|TRBV12-3/TRBV12-4|12
TGTGCCAGCAGCCTACAGTTATTCGAGCAGTACTTC
CASSLQLFEQYF
>TRBD1|TRBJ1-5|few|TRBV20-1|14
TGCAGTGCTACGACAGGGTCGGGCAATCAGCCCCAGCATTTT
CSATTGSGNQPQHF
>TRBD1|TRBJ1-2|.|TRBV30|13
TGTGCCTGCGGGACAGGGGATCTGGGAGGCTACACCTTC
CACGTGDLGGYTF
>.|TRBJ1-6|many|TRBV20-1|16
TGCAGTGCTAGAGACGGGACCTATTTCCATAATTCACCCCTCCACTTT
CSARDGTYFHNSPLHF
>.|TRBJ2-1|few|TRBV28|15
TGTGCCAGCAGTTTGGACGGGAGAACCTACAATGAGCAGTTCTTC
CASSLDGRTYNEQFF
>TRBD2|TRBJ2-7|.|TRBV20-1|13
TGCAGTGCTAGGGCTAGCGGGAGGCACGAGCAGTACTTC
CSARASGRHEQYF
>TRBD1|TRBJ1-6|.|TRBV28|15
TGTGCCAGCAGCTTACTGGGACAGAGGAGTTCACCCCTCCACTTT
CASSLLGQRSSPLHF
>.|TRBJ2-2|many|TRBV27|13
TGTGCCAGCAGTTCTCCCCCTGGCGGGGAGCTGTTTTTT
CASSSPPGGELFF
>TRBD1|TRBJ2-1|.|TRBV9|15
TGTGCCAGCAGCGTAGGATCAGGGGGCTACAATGAGCAGTTCTTC
CASSVGSGGYNEQFF
>.|TRBJ2-3|many|TRBV11-3|12
TGTGCCAGCAGCTCCCCGGGACGACCGCAGTATTTT
CASSSPGRPQYF
>.|TRBJ1-2|many|TRBV12-3/TRBV12-4|15
TGTGCCAGCAGGGCTGCGGTCGTGGCGAACTATGGCTACACCTTC
CASRAAVVANYGYTF
>.|TRBJ2-7|few|TRBV20-1|13
TGCAGTGCTAGGGACAGGGAGGGTTACGAGCAGTACTTC
CSARDREGYEQYF
>.|TRBJ2-7|few|TRBV7-8|15
TGTGCCAGCAGCCAGACAGCAGGGGCCACCTACGAGCAGTACTTC
CASSQTAGATYEQYF